These 21 T cell receptor beta chains came from one sample sequenced in a study of shared clonotypes between healthy human individuals. Some clones are missing from TCRdb's copy, which holds only in-frame ones; the method was immunoSEQ multiplex PCR. Seen here are roughly 2,500,000 clones, over 85% observed once, and the top ten hold approximately 0.35%. Sample: naive CD4+ T cells from PBMCs. Subset described: CD45RA+ positively selected. The receptors stem from a man between 18 and 35 years old in good health. Some clones in this sample may be carry-over from other donors' samples.

The chain links TRBV6-5 to TRBJ1-1; maybe TRBD1 (5 bases). Per germline, CDR1 MNHEY and CDR2 SVGAGI. The CDR3 has 12 amino acids. The V and J ends lost 6 bases and 8 bases respectively, with 13 bases between them. The CDR3 spells CASSLRDREAFF. The CDR3 DNA reads TGTGCCAGCAGCCTCAGGGATAGAGAAGCTTTCTTT.

The V and J genes are TRBV5-4 and TRBJ2-5; 11 nucleotides agree with TRBD2. Germline CDR1 and CDR2: SGHNT and YYREEE (reference sequence). Losses at the gene ends were 4 bases for V and 5 bases for J; bases not matched to a gene: 7. This CDR3 region has 15 residues. The CDR3 DNA reads as TGTGCCAGCAGCCAGGGACTAGCGGCGGGGGAGACCCAGTACTTC. Translating gives CASSQGLAAGETQYF.

The V and J genes are TRBV19 and TRBJ2-6, with a weak D call TRBD2 (6 bases). The germline gives CDR1 LNHDA, CDR2 SQIVND (reference sequence). The V end was cut by 6 bases, the J end by 4 bases, with 13 bases between. The CDR3 runs 15 residues. The CDR3 loop is CASSPPGEGANVLTF. The CDR3 coding sequence is TGTGCCAGTAGCCCCCCGGGGGAGGGGGCCAACGTCCTGACTTTC.

The V and J genes are TRBV28 and TRBJ2-1; D unresolved. Germline-derived CDR1 and CDR2 are MDHEN and SYDVKM. The CDR3 sequence is 13 residues long. V was shortened by 6 bases and J by 4 bases, with 10 bases between the two germline ends. The CDR3 DNA sequence: TGTGCCAGCAGACTTGACGGTTACAATGAGCAGTTCTTC. It encodes CASRLDGYNEQFF.

With regard to this clone: Distinct nucleotide sequences in the sample also encode this CDR3. The CDR3 spells CASSFLYQETQYF. In nucleotides, the CDR3 is TGTGCCAGCAGTTTCCTGTACCAAGAGACCCAGTACTTC. The chain joins TRBV27 to TRBJ2-5; D is unclear. V lost 3 bases and J lost 0, with 5 bases in between. The CDR3 contains 13 residues. CDR1 is MNHEY and CDR2 is SMNVEV in the germline V gene (reference sequence).

This clone turned up a few times. J is TRBJ2-5 and V is TRBV5-1; perhaps TRBD2 as D (7 bases). Germline V gives CDR1 SGHRS, CDR2 YFSETQ. The V gene lost 0 bases and the J gene lost 0 bases, with 12 bases spanning the gap. This CDR3 contains 16 residues. CDR3 bases: TGCGCCAGCAGCTTGGTGGGGGCGGGAGACCAAGAGACCCAGTACTTC. Its protein is CASSLVGAGDQETQYF.

This chain uses TRBV28 with TRBJ2-7; D is uncertain. V lost 6 bases and J lost 1, with 13 bases in between. Germline CDR1 and CDR2: MDHEN and SYDVKM. CDR3 size: 14 residues. The DNA for the CDR3 is TGTGCCAGCAGGGAAAGGCAGGAGTCCTACGAGCAGTACTTC. This sequence encodes CASRERQESYEQYF. Full variable domain (remainder filled in from reference TRBV28 and TRBJ2-7): DVKVTQSSRYLVKRTGEKVFLECVQDMDHENMFWYRQDPGLGLRLIYFSYDVKMKEKGDIPEGYSVSREKKERFSLILESASTNQTSMYLCASRERQESYEQYFGPGTRLTVT.

This clone was found once. V is TRBV4-3 and J is TRBJ2-1; D may be TRBD2 (6 bases). CDR1 LGHNA and CDR2 YSLEER come from the germline V gene. V gave up 2 bases and J gave up 10 bases, with 15 bases separating them. This CDR3 is built from 14 residues. The CDR3 sequence is CASSQMGLVKEQFF. The DNA for the CDR3 is TGCGCCAGCAGCCAAATGGGACTTGTTAAAGAGCAGTTCTTC.

This chain connects TRBV4-2 to TRBJ2-2; tentatively, D is TRBD1 (6 bases). The V end lost 0 bases, the J end lost 9 bases, and 11 bases lay between the germline ends. The CDR3 has 14 residues. Germline CDR1 reads LGHNA; CDR2 reads YNFKEQ. The CDR3 reads CASSQEGAPRELFF. As DNA, the CDR3 is TGTGCCAGCAGCCAAGAGGGGGCACCGAGGGAGCTGTTTTTT.

This sequence joins TRBV4-1 and TRBJ2-2; TRBD2 might be the D (5 bases). Trimming removed 1 base from V and 5 bases from J, with 11 bases in between. Per germline, CDR1 MGHRA and CDR2 YSYEKL. The CDR3 runs 15 residues. CDR3 region: CASSQGGLATGELFF. The CDR3 DNA follows: TGCGCCAGCAGCCAAGGTGGGCTAGCAACCGGGGAGCTGTTTTTT.

The chain has TRBV7-3 and TRBJ2-6; D is ambiguous. The CDR3 extends over 15 amino acids. CDR1 and CDR2 (germline): SGHTA, FQGTGA. Trimming removed 4 bases at V and 0 bases at J, with 7 bases between. The CDR3 loop reads CASSSIRSGANVLTF. The CDR3 region has the DNA TGTGCCAGCAGCTCAATACGCTCTGGGGCCAACGTCCTGACTTTC.

V usage is TRBV27 and J usage is TRBJ2-3, with D perhaps assigned TRBD1 or TRBD2 (6 bases each). V lost 8 bases and J 0 bases, leaving 18 bases between the germline ends. Germline loops: CDR1 MNHEY, CDR2 SMNVEV (reference sequence). This CDR3 has 16 amino acids. CDR3 sequence (DNA): TGTGCCAGCGCAACCGTCTGGGGGGCTAGCACAGATACGCAGTATTTT. It yields the protein CASATVWGASTDTQYF.

The chain couples TRBV6-1 to TRBJ1-1; 9 nucleotides agree with TRBD1. The trim removed 10 bases at V and 1 base at J, leaving 1 base unmatched. The CDR3 spans 12 residues. Germline assignment: CDR1 MNHNS and CDR2 SASEGT. CDR3 protein: CATGQGNTEAFF. The CDR3 DNA reads TGTGCCACGGGACAGGGGAACACTGAAGCTTTCTTT.

The rearrangement links TRBV7-2 to TRBJ2-3, with 10 bases aligning to TRBD2. Germline trimming cut 5 bases from V and 5 bases from J; bases unmatched to any gene: 4. Germline CDR1 SGHTA, CDR2 FQGNSA. The CDR3 loop spans 14 amino acids. CDR3 amino acids: CASSALAGVDTQYF. The CDR3 DNA reads as TGTGCCAGCAGCGCCCTAGCGGGAGTAGATACGCAGTATTTT.

The V call is TRBV2, the J call TRBJ1-1; D is unclear. Germline V gene sequence: CDR1 SNHLY, CDR2 FYNNEI. Trimming shortened V by 4 bases and J by 1 base, and 7 bases separated the two germline ends. This CDR3 contains 13 residues. This CDR3 reads CASSVLGNTEAFF. In nucleotides, the CDR3 is TGTGCCAGCAGTGTACTCGGGAACACTGAAGCTTTCTTT.

The chain's CDR3 is CASSVRGDYLFDEQFF. The CDR3 nucleotides read TGTGCCAGCAGCGTACGGGGGGACTACTTGTTCGATGAGCAGTTCTTC. The V and J genes are TRBV9 and TRBJ2-1; 7 nucleotides align to TRBD2. Germline V CDR1 and CDR2: SGDLS, YYNGEE. V shed 1 base and J 8 bases; nucleotides not matched to a gene: 12. The CDR3 runs 16 residues.

This clone came up once. The V and J genes are TRBV6-6 and TRBJ1-1; tentative D call: TRBD1 (5 bases). This CDR3 region has 12 residues. Between the trimmed V and J ends, which lost 4 bases and 9 bases, there was a span of 12 bases. In germline, CDR1 is MNHNY, CDR2 SVGAGI (reference sequence). CDR3 protein: CASSSGGSQAFF. The CDR3 region has the DNA TGTGCCAGCAGTTCCGGGGGGTCGCAAGCTTTCTTT.

The chain has TRBV7-9 and TRBJ1-6; D remains ambiguous. Between the trimmed V and J ends, which lost 5 bases and 6 bases, there was a span of 14 bases. This CDR3 contains 15 residues. Germline CDR1 and CDR2: SEHNR and FQNEAQ (reference sequence). The CDR3 DNA is TGTGCCAGCAGCGCGAGGTCCATCGTTAATTCACCCCTCCACTTT. Translated: CASSARSIVNSPLHF.

The V and J genes are TRBV20-1 and TRBJ1-6; D unclear. Between the trimmed V and J ends, which lost 3 bases and 14 bases, there was a span of 11 bases. The CDR3 has 11 residues. The germline V gene has CDR1 DFQATT and CDR2 SNEGSKA (reference sequence). CDR3 coding DNA: TGCAGTGCTAGTCTCGGAGGCACCCTCCACTTT. The encoded protein is CSASLGGTLHF.

V and J are TRBV29-1 and TRBJ2-5; no clear D gene. V was shortened by 0 bases and J by 1 base, with 6 bases between the two germline ends. The CDR3 spans 13 residues. Germline loops: CDR1 SQVTM, CDR2 ANQGSEA. The CDR3 loop is CSVEDRLQETQYF. The DNA of the CDR3 is TGCAGCGTTGAAGATAGACTCCAAGAGACCCAGTACTTC.

The chain links TRBV18 to TRBJ2-3, with D tentatively TRBD2 (6 bases). Trimming shortened V by 6 bases and J by 1 base, and 17 bases separated the two germline ends. The CDR3 totals 16 residues. Germline V gives CDR1 KGHSH, CDR2 LQKENI. CDR3 in DNA: TGTGCCAGCTCCCACGGGTCCGGCGGGGGCACAGATACGCAGTATTTT. Its translation: CASSHGSGGGTDTQYF. The full variable domain, completed using reference TRBV18 and TRBJ2-3, is NAGVMQNPRHLVRRRGQEARLRCSPMKGHSHVYWYRQLPEEGLKFMVYLQKENIIDESGMPKERFSAEFPKEGPSILRIQQVVRGDSAAYFCASSHGSGGGTDTQYFGPGTRLTVL.